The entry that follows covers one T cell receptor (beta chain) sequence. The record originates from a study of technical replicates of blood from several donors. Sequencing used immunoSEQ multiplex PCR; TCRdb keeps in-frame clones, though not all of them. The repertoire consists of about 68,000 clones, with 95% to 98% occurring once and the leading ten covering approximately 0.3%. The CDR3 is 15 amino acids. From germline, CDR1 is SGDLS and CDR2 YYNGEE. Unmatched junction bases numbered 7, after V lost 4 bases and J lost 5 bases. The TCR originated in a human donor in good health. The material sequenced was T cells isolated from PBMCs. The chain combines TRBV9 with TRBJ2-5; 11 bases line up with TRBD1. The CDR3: CASSPRTGGGETQYF. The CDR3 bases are TGTGCCAGCAGCCCAAGGACAGGGGGCGGTGAGACCCAGTACTTC.